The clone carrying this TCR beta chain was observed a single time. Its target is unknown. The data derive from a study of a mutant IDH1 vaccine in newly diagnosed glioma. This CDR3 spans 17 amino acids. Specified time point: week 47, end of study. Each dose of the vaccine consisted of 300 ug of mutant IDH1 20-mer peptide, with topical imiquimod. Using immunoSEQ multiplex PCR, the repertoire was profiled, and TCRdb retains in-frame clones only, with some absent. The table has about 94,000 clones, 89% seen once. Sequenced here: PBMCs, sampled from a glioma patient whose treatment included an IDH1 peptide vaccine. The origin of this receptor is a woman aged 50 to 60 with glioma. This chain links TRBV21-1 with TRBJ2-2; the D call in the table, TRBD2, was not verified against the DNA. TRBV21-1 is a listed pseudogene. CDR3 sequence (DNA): TGTGCCAGCATCTCCGTTAGGGGACTAGCGGGGAGCGGGGAGCTGTTTTTT. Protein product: CASISVRGLAGSGELFF.